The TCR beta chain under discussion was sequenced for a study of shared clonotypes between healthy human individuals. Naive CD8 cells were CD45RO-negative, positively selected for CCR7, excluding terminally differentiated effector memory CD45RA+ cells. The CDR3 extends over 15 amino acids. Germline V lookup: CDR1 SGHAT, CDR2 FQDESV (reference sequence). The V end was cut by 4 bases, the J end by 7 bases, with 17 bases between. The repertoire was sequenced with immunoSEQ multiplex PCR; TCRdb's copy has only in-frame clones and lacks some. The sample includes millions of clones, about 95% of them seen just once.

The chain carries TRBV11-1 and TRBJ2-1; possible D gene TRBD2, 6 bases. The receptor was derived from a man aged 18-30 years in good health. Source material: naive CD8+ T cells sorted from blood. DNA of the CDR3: TGTGCCAGCAGCTGGGACCCGGAGGGTCCTAATGAGCAGTTCTTC. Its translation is CASSWDPEGPNEQFF.